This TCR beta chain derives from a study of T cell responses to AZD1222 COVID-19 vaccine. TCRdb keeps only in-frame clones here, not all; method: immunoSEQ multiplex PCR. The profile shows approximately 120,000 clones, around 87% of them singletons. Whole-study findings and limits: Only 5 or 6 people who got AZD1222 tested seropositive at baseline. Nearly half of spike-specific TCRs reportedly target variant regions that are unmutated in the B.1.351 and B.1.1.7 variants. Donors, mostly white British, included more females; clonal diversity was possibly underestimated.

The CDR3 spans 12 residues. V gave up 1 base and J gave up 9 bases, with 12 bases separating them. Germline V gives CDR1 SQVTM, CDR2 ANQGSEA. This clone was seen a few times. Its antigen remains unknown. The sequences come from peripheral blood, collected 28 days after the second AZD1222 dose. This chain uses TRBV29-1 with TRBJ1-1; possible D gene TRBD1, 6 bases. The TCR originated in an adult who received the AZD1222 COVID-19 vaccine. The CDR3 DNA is TGCAGCGTTGAAGGGGCAGGGGCCAAAGCTTTCTTT. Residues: CSVEGAGAKAFF.